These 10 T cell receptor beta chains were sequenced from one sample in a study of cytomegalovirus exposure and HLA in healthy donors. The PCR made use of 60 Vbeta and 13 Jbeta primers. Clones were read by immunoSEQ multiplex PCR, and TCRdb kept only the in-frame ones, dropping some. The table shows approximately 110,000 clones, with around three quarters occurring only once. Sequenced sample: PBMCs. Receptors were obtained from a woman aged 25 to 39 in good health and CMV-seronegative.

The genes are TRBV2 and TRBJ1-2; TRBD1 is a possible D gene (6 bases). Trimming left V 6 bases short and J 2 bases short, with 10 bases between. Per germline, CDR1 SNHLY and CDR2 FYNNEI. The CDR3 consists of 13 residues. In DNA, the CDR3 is TGTGCCAGCAGACGGGACATAAACTATGGCTACACCTTC. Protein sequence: CASRRDINYGYTF.

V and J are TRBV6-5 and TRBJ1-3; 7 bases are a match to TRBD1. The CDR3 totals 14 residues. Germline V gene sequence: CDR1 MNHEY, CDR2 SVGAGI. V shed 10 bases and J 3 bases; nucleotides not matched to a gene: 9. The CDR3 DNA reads TGTGCCACAATTGAAGGGGGCGGTGGAAACACCATATATTTT. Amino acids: CATIEGGGGNTIYF.

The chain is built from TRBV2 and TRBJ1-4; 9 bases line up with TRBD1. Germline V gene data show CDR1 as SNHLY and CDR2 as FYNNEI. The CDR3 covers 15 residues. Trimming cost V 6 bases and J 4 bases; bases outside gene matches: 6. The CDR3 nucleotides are TGTGCCAGCAGGGGACAGGGTACTAATAATGAAAAACTGTTTTTT. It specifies CASRGQGTNNEKLFF.

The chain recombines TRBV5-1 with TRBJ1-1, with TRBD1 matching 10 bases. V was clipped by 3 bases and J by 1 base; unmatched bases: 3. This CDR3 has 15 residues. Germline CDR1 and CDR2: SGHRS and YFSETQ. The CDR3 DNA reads TGCGCCAGCAGCTCGCGGACAGGGGGGAACACTGAAGCTTTCTTT. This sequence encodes CASSSRTGGNTEAFF.

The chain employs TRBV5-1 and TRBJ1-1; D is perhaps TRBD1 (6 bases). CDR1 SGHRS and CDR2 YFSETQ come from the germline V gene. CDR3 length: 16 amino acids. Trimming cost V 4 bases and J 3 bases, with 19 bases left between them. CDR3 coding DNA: TGCGCCAGCAGCCCCCTCCGGGGCGCAGGGGACACTGAAGCTTTCTTT. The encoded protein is CASSPLRGAGDTEAFF.

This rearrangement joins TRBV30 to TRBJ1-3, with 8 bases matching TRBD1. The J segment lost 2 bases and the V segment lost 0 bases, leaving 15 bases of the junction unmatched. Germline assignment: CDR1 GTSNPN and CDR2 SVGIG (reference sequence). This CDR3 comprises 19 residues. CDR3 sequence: CAWSVSPLTGVGTGNTIYF. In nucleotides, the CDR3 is TGTGCCTGGAGTGTATCTCCCCTGACAGGGGTCGGGACTGGAAACACCATATATTTT.

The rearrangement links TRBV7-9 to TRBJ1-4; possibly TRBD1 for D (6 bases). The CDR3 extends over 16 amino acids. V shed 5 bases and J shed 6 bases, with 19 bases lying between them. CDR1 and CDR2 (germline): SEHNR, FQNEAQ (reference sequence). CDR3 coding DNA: TGTGCCAGCAGCCCAGGGGCGGGGGCGGTATATGAAAAACTGTTTTTT. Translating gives CASSPGAGAVYEKLFF.

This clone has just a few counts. The CDR3 DNA reads TGTGCCAGCAGTTTACGGGATGAAAAACTGTTTTTT. This sequence encodes CASSLRDEKLFF. This chain connects TRBV28 to TRBJ1-4; D uncertain. The CDR3 contains 12 residues. Germline V lookup: CDR1 MDHEN, CDR2 SYDVKM. Trimming removed 2 bases at V and 6 bases at J, with 4 bases between.

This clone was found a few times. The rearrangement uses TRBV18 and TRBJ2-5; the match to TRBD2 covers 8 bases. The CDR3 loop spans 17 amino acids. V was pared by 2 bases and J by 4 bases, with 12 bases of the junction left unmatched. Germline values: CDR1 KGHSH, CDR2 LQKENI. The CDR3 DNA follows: TGTGCCAGCTCACCAATATCTAGCGGGCAAGGAGGAGAGACCCAGTACTTC. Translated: CASSPISSGQGGETQYF.

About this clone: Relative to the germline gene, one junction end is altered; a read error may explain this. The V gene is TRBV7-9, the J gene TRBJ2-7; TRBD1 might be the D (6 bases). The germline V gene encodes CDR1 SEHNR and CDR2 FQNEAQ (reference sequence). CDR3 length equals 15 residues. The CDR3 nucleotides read TGTTCCAGCAGCGACGCCTTGGGGACATTGAGCGAGCAGTACTTC. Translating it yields CSSSDALGTLSEQYF.